A single sample gave rise to the 22 T cell receptor beta chains below, sequenced in a study of graft-versus-host responses after intestinal transplantation. The antigens these receptors bind are not known. This table comes from immunoSEQ multiplex PCR, and its TCRdb copy is limited to in-frame clones, with some not included. Of around 100,000 clones listed, 80% to 95% are singletons. This material consisted of unstimulated CD8+ T cells sorted from spleen or lymph node cells, taken before intestinal transplant. These receptors all come from a human donor who received an intestinal transplant.

This sequence joins TRBV29-1 and TRBJ2-1, with 12 bases fitting TRBD1. CDR3 size: 14 residues. CDR1 is SQVTM, CDR2 ANQGSEA, per germline. Trimming took 4 bases from V and 5 from J; bases not matched to a gene: 3. DNA of the CDR3: TGCAGCGTTGGGGACAGGGGGCTTGACAATGAGCAGTTCTTC. Translated: CSVGDRGLDNEQFF.

This chain's CDR3 is CAGGGGLDNEQFF. DNA for the CDR3: TGTGCCGGTGGGGGGGGGCTTGACAATGAGCAGTTCTTC. The chain joins TRBV9 to TRBJ2-1; perhaps TRBD2 as D (7 bases). The CDR3 runs to 13 residues. Trimming shortened V by 10 bases and J by 5 bases, and 16 bases separated the two germline ends. In germline, CDR1 is SGDLS, CDR2 YYNGEE.

V usage is TRBV7-8 and J usage is TRBJ2-5; TRBD1 matches 9 bases. With 7 bases clipped from V and 5 bases from J, the junction kept 14 bases outside the gene matches. This CDR3 spans 16 amino acids. Germline V lookup: CDR1 SGHVS, CDR2 FQNEAQ. The CDR3 nucleotides are TGTGCCAGCATCGGAACAGGGGGCGCGTACGATGAGACCCAGTACTTC. Translation: CASIGTGGAYDETQYF.

The chain uses TRBV4-1 and TRBJ2-5, with a possible D match to TRBD1 (6 bases). The CDR3 has 16 amino acids. The V end lost 0 bases, the J end lost 1 base, and 12 bases lay between the germline ends. CDR1 is MGHRA and CDR2 is YSYEKL in the germline V gene. The CDR3 region is CASSQELGAPQETQYF. In DNA form, the CDR3 reads TGCGCCAGCAGCCAAGAATTGGGGGCCCCCCAAGAGACCCAGTACTTC.

The rearrangement joins TRBV6-1 to TRBJ1-6; D gene unclear. Trimming left V 0 bases short and J 9 bases short, with 12 bases between. The CDR3 is 15 amino acids. Germline V gives CDR1 MNHNS, CDR2 SASEGT. CDR3 sequence reads: CASSEAQALLSPLHF. The CDR3 DNA is TGTGCCAGCAGTGAAGCGCAGGCCCTACTTTCACCCCTCCACTTT.

The chain combines TRBV19 with TRBJ2-3, with D possibly matching TRBD2 (6 bases). Germline values: CDR1 LNHDA, CDR2 SQIVND (reference sequence). CDR3 length: 13 residues. V lost 5 bases to trimming and J lost 6 bases, with 12 bases between them. The CDR3 sequence: CASSDYGGDTQYF. CDR3 sequence (DNA): TGTGCCAGTAGTGATTATGGGGGGGATACGCAGTATTTT.

The chain combines TRBV7-8 with TRBJ2-1; TRBD2 matches 9 bases. The length of the CDR3 is 15 residues. CDR1 SGHVS and CDR2 FQNEAQ come from the germline V gene. After removal of 5 bases from V and 6 bases from J, the junction contained 8 bases not matched to a gene. The DNA of the CDR3 is TGTGCCAGCAGCCCGGGACTAGCCGGGGTCAATGAGCAGTTCTTC. Its translation: CASSPGLAGVNEQFF. Looking up the rest from reference TRBV7-8 and TRBJ2-1 gives the full variable domain: GAGVSQSPRYKVAKRGQDVALRCDPISGHVSLFWYQQALGQGPEFLTYFQNEAQLDKSGLPSDRFFAERPEGSVSTLKIQRTQQEDSAVYLCASSPGLAGVNEQFFGPGTRLTVL.

V is TRBV19 and J is TRBJ1-5; D gene uncertain. Trimming removed 0 bases at V and 2 bases at J, with 11 bases between. This CDR3 region has 16 residues. CDR1 is LNHDA, CDR2 SQIVND, per germline (reference sequence). The CDR3 sequence is CASSIDHWTGNQPQHF. The CDR3 DNA reads as TGTGCCAGTAGTATAGATCACTGGACTGGCAATCAGCCCCAGCATTTT. Drawing the rest from reference TRBV19 and TRBJ1-5, the complete variable domain is DGGITQSPKYLFRKEGQNVTLSCEQNLNHDAMYWYRQDPGQGLRLIYYSQIVNDFQKGDIAEGYSVSREKKESFPLTVTSAQKNPTAFYLCASSIDHWTGNQPQHFGDGTRLSIL.

This chain connects TRBV7-8 to TRBJ2-3; D remains unclear. Germline CDR1 and CDR2: SGHVS and FQNEAQ. This CDR3 is built from 15 residues. V was clipped by 2 bases and J by 2 bases, with 11 bases between them. The CDR3, as DNA: TGTGCCAGCAGCTTAAACCGCGGAATCACAGATACGCAGTATTTT. Its protein product is CASSLNRGITDTQYF.

This chain connects TRBV13 to TRBJ2-5; D unresolved. Germline CDR1 is PRHDT and CDR2 is FYEKMQ (reference sequence). This CDR3 has 13 amino acids. Trimming left V 3 bases short and J 3 bases short, with 8 bases between. The CDR3 loop reads CASSFVHEETQYF. The CDR3 DNA sequence: TGTGCCAGCAGCTTCGTTCACGAAGAGACCCAGTACTTC.

This chain uses TRBV7-9 with TRBJ2-1; D unclear. Germline CDR1 is SEHNR and CDR2 is FQNEAQ (reference sequence). Between the trimmed V and J ends, which lost 3 bases and 3 bases, there was a span of 15 bases. The CDR3 has 16 residues. The CDR3 sequence is CASSFVDGLGYNEQFF. CDR3 nucleotides: TGTGCCAGCAGCTTTGTGGACGGCTTGGGCTACAATGAGCAGTTCTTC. The entire variable domain, with the rest obtained from reference TRBV7-9 and TRBJ2-1, is as follows: DTGVSQNPRHKITKRGQNVTFRCDPISEHNRLYWYRQTLGQGPEFLTYFQNEAQLEKSRLLSDRFSAERPKGSFSTLEIQRTEQGDSAMYLCASSFVDGLGYNEQFFGPGTRLTVL.

This clone was found once. V usage is TRBV5-4 and J usage is TRBJ2-5, with a tentative D call TRBD2 (7 bases). Trimming removed 3 bases from V and 1 base from J, with 25 bases in between. Germline-derived CDR1 and CDR2 are SGHNT and YYREEE (reference sequence). This CDR3 is 19 amino acids long. As DNA, the CDR3 is TGTGCCAGCAGCTCGACCCCGAAGGGGGGGGCGGGGAGCCAAGAGACCCAGTACTTC. Translating it yields CASSSTPKGGAGSQETQYF. The complete variable domain, with remaining parts taken from reference TRBV5-4 and TRBJ2-5, reads ETGVTQSPTHLIKTRGQQVTLRCSSQSGHNTVSWYQQALGQGPQFIFQYYREEENGRGNFPPRFSGLQFPNYSSELNVNALELDDSALYLCASSSTPKGGAGSQETQYFGPGTRLLVL.

V gene TRBV29-1 combines with J gene TRBJ1-4; 8 positions match TRBD1. The V gene's germline CDR1 is SQVTM and CDR2 ANQGSEA. The CDR3 spans 17 residues. J lost 10 bases, V lost 2 bases, and 18 bases had no gene match. CDR3 coding DNA: TGCAGCGTTGAATCTGCGGGGACAGGAACTCTCCGGGGAAAACTGTTTTTT. Its protein is CSVESAGTGTLRGKLFF.

J is TRBJ2-1 and V is TRBV6-5, with 7 bases identical to TRBD2. CDR3 length equals 15 residues. Germline assignment: CDR1 MNHEY and CDR2 SVGAGI. V shed 7 bases, J shed 7 bases, and the junction held 13 bases outside the gene matches. This chain's CDR3 is CASTPYGSGQNEQFF. The CDR3 bases are TGTGCCAGCACCCCTTATGGTAGCGGGCAAAATGAGCAGTTCTTC.

The chain employs TRBV4-1 and TRBJ2-7, with 9 bases aligning to TRBD1. This CDR3 spans 16 amino acids. Germline-derived CDR1 and CDR2 are MGHRA and YSYEKL. V was pared by 2 bases and J by 2 bases, with 7 bases of the junction left unmatched. The DNA of the CDR3 is TGCGCCAGCAGCCAACAGCCCGGGACAGGGACCTACGAGCAGTACTTC. This translates into CASSQQPGTGTYEQYF.

This chain connects TRBV2 to TRBJ2-7; D is unclear. V was trimmed by 4 bases and J by 0 bases, leaving 13 bases between them. Per the germline V gene, CDR1 is SNHLY and CDR2 is FYNNEI. The CDR3 has 15 residues. The CDR3 sequence: CASSANMGSSYEQYF. In DNA form, the CDR3 reads TGTGCCAGCAGTGCTAACATGGGCTCCTCCTACGAGCAGTACTTC.

J is TRBJ1-4 and V is TRBV2; D is ambiguous. The germline gives CDR1 SNHLY, CDR2 FYNNEI. This CDR3 comprises 12 residues. Trimming took off 6 bases at V and 0 bases at J, with 2 bases between the two ends. The CDR3 spells CASRATNEKLFF. For the CDR3, the DNA is TGTGCCAGCAGGGCAACTAATGAAAAACTGTTTTTT.

CDR3 amino acids: CAWSVADYTEAFF. The DNA of the CDR3 is TGTGCCTGGAGTGTAGCAGATTACACTGAAGCTTTCTTT. The chain is built from TRBV30 and TRBJ1-1; the D is unclear. V was pared by 0 bases and J by 3 bases, with 8 bases between. The CDR3 spans 13 residues. Germline V gene data show CDR1 as GTSNPN and CDR2 as SVGIG (reference sequence).

V usage is TRBV29-1 and J usage is TRBJ1-1; D might be TRBD1 (5 bases). Trimming removed 7 bases at V and 5 bases at J, with 14 bases between. The length of the CDR3 is 12 residues. CDR1 and CDR2 from the germline V gene are SQVTM and ANQGSEA. DNA of the CDR3: TGCAGCGCCCCGGGCGGGGGGACTGAAGCTTTCTTT. The encoded protein is CSAPGGGTEAFF. The full variable domain, with the rest looked up from reference TRBV29-1 and TRBJ1-1, is SAVISQKPSRDICQRGTSLTIQCQVDSQVTMMFWYRQQPGQSLTLIATANQGSEATYESGFVIDKFPISRPNLTFSTLTVSNMSPEDSSIYLCSAPGGGTEAFFGQGTRLTVV.

This clone has just one count. This sequence joins TRBV4-1 and TRBJ1-1; D perhaps matches TRBD1 (5 bases). The CDR3 length is 16 residues. From germline, CDR1 is MGHRA and CDR2 YSYEKL. Trimming left V 5 bases short and J 5 bases short, with 21 bases between. In nucleotides, the CDR3 is TGCGCCAGCAGCACCCCTACCGCAGGGTTCGGGACTGAAGCTTTCTTT. Protein: CASSTPTAGFGTEAFF.

The gene calls are TRBV11-1 and TRBJ2-7, with 7 bases aligning to TRBD2. The V segment lost 8 bases and the J segment 2 bases; nucleotides outside the gene matches: 9. In germline, CDR1 is SGHAT, CDR2 FQDESV (reference sequence). The CDR3 totals 14 residues. The CDR3 region is CASGGSGLAYEQYF. CDR3 nucleotide sequence: TGTGCCAGCGGGGGTTCCGGACTAGCCTACGAGCAGTACTTC.

V and J are TRBV30 and TRBJ1-1, with unresolved D. Deletions cut 7 bases from V and 7 bases from J, with 19 bases between. The CDR3 contains 13 residues. Per germline, CDR1 GTSNPN and CDR2 SVGIG (reference sequence). Here the CDR3 reads CASSQVGEGEAFF. The CDR3 DNA reads as TGTGCCTCCTCCCAGGTTGGGGAAGGTGAAGCTTTCTTT. The full variable domain, in which reference TRBV30 and TRBJ1-1 provide the parts outside the CDR3, is SQTIHQWPATLVQPVGSPLSLECTVEGTSNPNLYWYRQAAGRGLQLLFYSVGIGQISSEVPQNLSASRPQDRQFILSSKKLLLSDSGFYLCASSQVGEGEAFFGQGTRLTVV.